These T cell receptor beta chains were read from a single sample in a study of blood T cell repertoires in COVID-19. The method was immunoSEQ multiplex PCR; TCRdb's version includes in-frame clones alone and lacks a portion of them. The sample lists 210,000 or so clones; 80% to 85% were seen once. Material for sequencing was peripheral blood. All receptors come from a human donor in a cohort sampled during active COVID-19. The CDR3 runs from the conserved cysteine through the conserved F or W. Fields, in order: J gene, D gene, clone size, V gene, CDR3 protein, CDR3 DNA. The D gene is left open where the match is weak. Part of the rows lack a size; the others show once, few, many or a class for expanded clones.

J gene: TRBJ1-2
D gene: .
clone size: once
V gene: TRBV12-3/TRBV12-4
CDR3 protein: CASSQLVNYGYTF
CDR3 DNA: TGTGCCAGCAGCCAGTTGGTTAACTATGGCTACACCTTC

J gene: TRBJ1-2
D gene: .
clone size: .
V gene: TRBV7-2
CDR3 protein: CASSLGRVYTF
CDR3 DNA: TGTGCCAGCAGCTTAGGCAGGGTCTACACCTTC

J gene: TRBJ1-2
D gene: .
clone size: .
V gene: TRBV7-9
CDR3 protein: CASSNRDTNYGYTF
CDR3 DNA: TGTGCCAGCAGCAACAGGGACACAAACTATGGCTACACCTTC

J gene: TRBJ1-2
D gene: TRBD1
clone size: .
V gene: TRBV14
CDR3 protein: CASSSRTGGFGYTF
CDR3 DNA: TGTGCCAGCAGCTCCCGGACAGGGGGCTTCGGCTACACCTTC

J gene: TRBJ1-5
D gene: .
clone size: .
V gene: TRBV29-1
CDR3 protein: CSVGGMNQPQHF
CDR3 DNA: TGCAGCGTCGGGGGGATGAATCAGCCCCAGCATTTT

J gene: TRBJ2-2
D gene: TRBD2
clone size: .
V gene: TRBV5-1
CDR3 protein: CASTSSSGNTGELFF
CDR3 DNA: TGCGCCAGCACCTCCTCTAGCGGAAACACCGGGGAGCTGTTTTTT

J gene: TRBJ2-3
D gene: .
clone size: few
V gene: TRBV27
CDR3 protein: CASSLGSGWDTQYF
CDR3 DNA: TGTGCCAGCAGCCTGGGGAGCGGGTGGGATACGCAGTATTTT

J gene: TRBJ1-6
D gene: .
clone size: .
V gene: TRBV18
CDR3 protein: CASSPQRDNSPLHF
CDR3 DNA: TGTGCCAGCTCACCACAGAGAGATAATTCACCCCTCCACTTT

J gene: TRBJ2-1
D gene: .
clone size: .
V gene: TRBV14
CDR3 protein: CASSQEWQVHNEQFF
CDR3 DNA: TGTGCCAGCAGCCAAGAGTGGCAGGTACACAATGAGCAGTTCTTC

J gene: TRBJ2-2
D gene: .
clone size: once
V gene: TRBV7-9
CDR3 protein: CASSAQGGDTGELFF
CDR3 DNA: TGTGCCAGCAGCGCACAGGGTGGGGACACCGGGGAGCTGTTTTTT

J gene: TRBJ2-1
D gene: .
clone size: .
V gene: TRBV4-1
CDR3 protein: CASSQASIPPYNEQFF
CDR3 DNA: TGCGCCAGCAGCCAAGCCTCTATCCCCCCCTACAATGAGCAGTTCTTC

J gene: TRBJ1-2
D gene: .
clone size: .
V gene: TRBV18
CDR3 protein: CASSPISGNYGYTF
CDR3 DNA: TGTGCCAGCTCACCGATAAGCGGAAACTATGGCTACACCTTC

J gene: TRBJ2-3
D gene: TRBD2
clone size: .
V gene: TRBV28
CDR3 protein: CASRTSGRGADTQYF
CDR3 DNA: TGTGCCAGCCGGACTAGCGGCAGGGGGGCAGATACGCAGTATTTT

J gene: TRBJ2-7
D gene: TRBD1
clone size: .
V gene: TRBV28
CDR3 protein: CASIARDRAVYEQYF
CDR3 DNA: TGTGCCAGCATAGCGAGGGACAGGGCAGTCTACGAGCAGTACTTC

J gene: TRBJ2-1
D gene: TRBD1
clone size: .
V gene: TRBV27
CDR3 protein: CASRQDRALYNEQFF
CDR3 DNA: TGTGCCAGCAGACAGGACAGGGCCTTATACAATGAGCAGTTCTTC

J gene: TRBJ2-7
D gene: TRBD2
clone size: .
V gene: TRBV4-3
CDR3 protein: CASSRLAGGPLIEQYF
CDR3 DNA: TGCGCCAGCAGCCGACTAGCGGGAGGCCCCCTTATTGAGCAGTACTTC

J gene: TRBJ2-3
D gene: TRBD2
clone size: .
V gene: TRBV19
CDR3 protein: CASSISGRGQYF
CDR3 DNA: TGTGCCAGTAGTATTAGCGGGAGAGGGCAGTATTTT

J gene: TRBJ1-1
D gene: TRBD1
clone size: .
V gene: TRBV18
CDR3 protein: CASSSGEQGFYTEAFF
CDR3 DNA: TGTGCCAGCTCGTCAGGAGAACAGGGGTTTTACACTGAAGCTTTCTTT

J gene: TRBJ2-1
D gene: TRBD1
clone size: .
V gene: TRBV24-1
CDR3 protein: CATSAGTGASYNEQFF
CDR3 DNA: TGTGCCACCAGCGCAGGAACAGGGGCCTCCTACAATGAGCAGTTCTTC

J gene: TRBJ1-1
D gene: TRBD1
clone size: .
V gene: TRBV28
CDR3 protein: CASSSGQGVTEAFF
CDR3 DNA: TGTGCCAGCAGCTCGGGACAGGGAGTCACTGAAGCTTTCTTT

J gene: TRBJ2-7
D gene: TRBD2
clone size: few
V gene: TRBV7-9
CDR3 protein: CASSPRLAGRAYEQYF
CDR3 DNA: TGTGCCAGCAGCCCTAGACTAGCGGGACGGGCCTACGAGCAGTACTTC

J gene: TRBJ2-7
D gene: TRBD2
clone size: .
V gene: TRBV5-1
CDR3 protein: CASSIAGGHEQYF
CDR3 DNA: TGCGCCAGCAGTATAGCGGGAGGGCACGAGCAGTACTTC